What follows are 12 T cell receptor beta chains derived from one specimen sequenced in a study of blood T cell repertoires in COVID-19 (TCRdb year 2020). Library generation was performed with the immunoSEQ multiplex PCR assay. This immuneACCESS table, as held by TCRdb, lists in-frame sequences with V and J called but not all clones. Of the missing ones, under half trace to an unresolved V gene in checked studies; the others have no known cause. The sample includes fewer than 350,000 clones, with about 88% observed a single time. Approximately 8.8% of the sample belongs to the ten largest clones. Sequencing was performed on PBMCs or T cells enriched from blood (not recorded which). Every receptor here comes from a woman in her forties who had recovered from COVID-19.

This clone was found a few times. Other DNA sequences in the sample encode the same CDR3. The chain has TRBV12-5 and TRBJ1-1; the D gene is possibly TRBD1 (5 bases). Trimming shortened V by 5 bases and J by 0 bases, and 13 bases separated the two germline ends. CDR3 size: 15 residues. Germline CDR1 and CDR2: LGHNT and FRNRAP. The CDR3 sequence is CASGPPRGLNTEAFF. The CDR3 region has the DNA TGTGCTAGTGGTCCCCCGCGGGGACTGAACACTGAAGCTTTCTTT. The full variable domain, with the rest looked up from reference TRBV12-5 and TRBJ1-1, is DARVTQTPRHKVTEMGQEVTMRCQPILGHNTVFWYRQTMMQGLELLAYFRNRAPLDDSGMPKDRFSAEMPDATLATLKIQPSEPRDSAVYFCASGPPRGLNTEAFFGQGTRLTVV.

The chain recombines TRBV7-6 with TRBJ1-4, with a weak D call TRBD1 (6 bases). Trimming shortened V by 1 base and J by 8 bases, and 20 bases separated the two germline ends. The germline gives CDR1 SGHVS, CDR2 FNYEAQ. The CDR3 is 17 amino acids. In DNA, the CDR3 is TGTGCCAGCAGCTTAGTTGGGACACCCCACCGTGGAGAAAAACTGTTTTTT. Its translation is CASSLVGTPHRGEKLFF.

The chain uses TRBV11-1 and TRBJ2-1, with 14 positions matching TRBD2. Germline V gene sequence: CDR1 SGHAT, CDR2 FQDESV (reference sequence). CDR3 size: 14 residues. Trimming removed 5 bases from V and 10 bases from J; junction bases left unmatched: 4. The CDR3 nucleotides read TGTGCCAGCAGCCCGACTAGCGGGGGGGCCGAGCAGTTCTTC. Translated: CASSPTSGGAEQFF.

The J gene is TRBJ1-6, the V gene TRBV10-2; 7 nucleotides align to TRBD1. The ends lost 0 bases at V and 6 bases at J; junction bases unmatched: 5. Germline CDR1 reads WSHSY; CDR2 reads SAAADI. This CDR3 spans 16 amino acids. The CDR3 DNA is TGCGCCAGCAGTGAGTCGACGGCAGGGGGTAATTCACCCCTCCACTTT. Translated, it gives CASSESTAGGNSPLHF.

The CDR3 region is CASSPGPNSPLHF. CDR3 coding DNA: TGTGCCAGCAGCCCAGGCCCTAATTCACCCCTCCACTTT. The rearrangement uses TRBV7-2 and TRBJ1-6, with D uncertain. Germline CDR1 reads SGHTA; CDR2 reads FQGNSA. V lost 5 bases and J lost 6, with 8 bases in between. The CDR3 covers 13 residues.

In its sample, this clone was seen once. V and J are TRBV28 and TRBJ2-2; D is unclear. V dropped 5 bases and J dropped 8 bases, with 9 bases sitting between them. Germline V gene lookup returns CDR1 MDHEN and CDR2 SYDVKM. The CDR3 loop spans 12 amino acids. The CDR3 loop is CASSPGWGELFF. The CDR3 DNA reads as TGTGCCAGCAGTCCCGGGTGGGGGGAGCTGTTTTTT.

This clone was counted a few times. V gene TRBV24-1 combines with J gene TRBJ1-2; D uncertain. Germline lookup yields CDR1 KGHDR and CDR2 SFDVKD. Trimming pared 5 bases from V and 4 bases from J, leaving 13 bases between. The CDR3 extends over 14 amino acids. This CDR3 reads CATSAPGRSYGYTF. The CDR3 DNA is TGTGCCACCAGTGCCCCGGGGAGATCCTATGGCTACACCTTC.

The chain uses TRBV21-1 and TRBJ2-7; the D call in the table, TRBD1, was not verified against the DNA. TRBV21-1 is a documented pseudogene. CDR3 length equals 17 residues. In DNA form, the CDR3 reads TGTGCCAGCAGCAAGGCCGGAGAACAGGGACGTATCCACGAGCAGTACTTC. Protein product: CASSKAGEQGRIHEQYF.

The chain combines TRBV4-3 with TRBJ2-5; 10 nucleotides align to TRBD2. Germline V gene sequence: CDR1 LGHNA, CDR2 YSLEER. Losses at the gene ends were 0 bases for V and 9 bases for J; bases not matched to a gene: 10. The CDR3 consists of 16 residues. The CDR3 bases are TGCGCCAGCAGCCAAGAAAGTACTAGCGGGGACGCGGCCCAGTACTTC. Translation: CASSQESTSGDAAQYF.

V gene TRBV5-1 combines with J gene TRBJ2-7; perhaps TRBD1 as D (5 bases). Looked up from germline, CDR1 is SGHRS and CDR2 is YFSETQ. The CDR3 has 13 residues. V lost 2 bases to trimming and J lost 2 bases, with 8 bases between them. This chain's CDR3 is CASSFPGTYEQYF. The CDR3 DNA follows: TGCGCCAGCAGCTTCCCAGGGACCTACGAGCAGTACTTC.

This clone was counted a single time. The genes are TRBV6-5 and TRBJ2-7, with TRBD2 matching 7 bases. CDR3 length equals 15 residues. In germline, CDR1 is MNHEY, CDR2 SVGAGI. J gave up 0 bases and V 6 bases, and 8 bases lay outside the gene matches. The CDR3 protein is CASRVLRGSSYEQYF. The CDR3, as DNA: TGTGCCAGCAGAGTACTGCGGGGGAGCTCCTACGAGCAGTACTTC.

A remark on this clone: The junction shows a germline mismatch at one end, possibly a read error. This sequence joins TRBV7-7 and TRBJ2-1, with 8 bases lining up with TRBD2. The CDR3 loop spans 13 amino acids. Germline V lookup: CDR1 SSHAT, CDR2 FNYEAQ (reference sequence). For the CDR3, the DNA is TGTGCTAGCAGCAGAACGGGGGGGAGTGAGCAGTTCTTC. It is translated as CASSRTGGSEQFF. Together with reference TRBV7-7 and TRBJ2-1, the CDR3 gives the full variable domain: GAGVSQSPRYKVTKRGQDVTLRCDPISSHATLYWYQQALGQGPEFLTYFNYEAQPDKSGLPSDRFSAERPEGSISTLTIQRTEQRDSAMYRCASSRTGGSEQFFGPGTRLTVL.